A single count supports the clone carrying this T cell receptor (beta chain). Assay used: immunoSEQ multiplex PCR; TCRdb lists only in-frame clones, some missing. The table lists fewer than 350,000 clones, 90% of them singletons, with roughly 1.5% in the top ten. These data come from a study of blood T cell repertoires in COVID-19. Germline lookup yields CDR1 LGHDT and CDR2 YNNKEL (reference sequence). The trim removed 4 bases at V and 7 bases at J, leaving 10 bases unmatched. This CDR3 has 15 residues. The receptor was isolated from a woman between 18 and 29 years old with acute COVID-19. This chain links TRBV3-1 (or the pseudogene TRBV3-2) with TRBJ1-2, with 9 bases that match TRBD1. The sequencing sample was made of PBMCs or T cells enriched from blood (not recorded which). CDR3 sequence: CASSLMSGTGPGYTF. As DNA, the CDR3 is TGTGCCAGCAGCCTAATGAGCGGGACAGGGCCTGGCTACACCTTC.